A single sample is the source of the 9 T cell receptor beta chains below, sequenced in a study of metastatic and nonmetastatic thyroid tumors. Not a single patient had been given any form of treatment at any point before undergoing thyroid surgery. MiXCR reprocessed the PCR reads for TCRdb. The repertoire has about 45,000 clones, roughly 3.9% of them found once; the top ten carry about 9.8%. The sample taken for sequencing was blood. The receptor source for this set is a female donor with papillary thyroid cancer or a benign thyroid nodule (not recorded which). Some clones in this sample may be carry-over from other donors' samples.

This clone was picked up many times. The chain employs TRBV4-1 and TRBJ2-2, with D possibly matching TRBD1 (6 bases). The V end was cut by 4 bases, the J end by 0 bases, with 9 bases between. This CDR3 has 15 amino acids. Germline loops: CDR1 MGHRA, CDR2 YSYEKL. The CDR3 here is CASSPTGSNTGELFF. The CDR3 nucleotides are TGCGCCAGCAGCCCGACAGGTTCGAACACCGGGGAGCTGTTTTTT.

Of note for this clone: A much bigger clone sits one base away, suggesting this may be a read error. The chain is built from TRBV12-3 or TRBV12-4 and TRBJ2-2; D possibly matches TRBD1 or TRBD2 (5 bases each). V was clipped by 6 bases and J by 3 bases, with 17 bases between them. The CDR3 is 16 amino acids. In DNA form, the CDR3 reads TGTGCCAGCAGCTGGTCGGGGCTCGCGGACACCGGGGAGCTGTTTTTT. The encoded protein is CASSWSGLADTGELFF.

Comment on this clone: The identical CDR3 is also encoded by other nucleotide sequences in the sample. The chain has TRBV7-3 and TRBJ2-5, with 10 bases matching TRBD2. Germline values: CDR1 SGHTA, CDR2 FQGTGA. Trimming removed 3 bases from V and 1 base from J; junction bases left unmatched: 8. The CDR3 has 17 amino acids. CDR3 nucleotides: TGTGCCAGCAGCTTTGGAGCGGGAGGGGTCTTCCAAGAGACCCAGTACTTC. Residues: CASSFGAGGVFQETQYF.

This clone has ten or more counts. The chain has TRBV19 and TRBJ2-1, with 8 bases that match TRBD2. The ends lost 7 bases at V and 2 bases at J; junction bases unmatched: 7. Germline values: CDR1 LNHDA, CDR2 SQIVND (reference sequence). The CDR3 is 15 amino acids. Written as DNA, the CDR3 is TGTGCCAGTACCGCCGGGAGGGGACCCTACAATGAGCAGTTCTTC. This encodes CASTAGRGPYNEQFF.

This clone was counted many times. The CDR3 nucleotides read TGTGCCAGCAGTTTATCGGTGTCGGCAGCGCGGAAAAATGGCTACACCTTC. Translated, it gives CASSLSVSAARKNGYTF. The rearrangement joins TRBV27 to TRBJ1-2; D gene unclear. Trimming took off 0 bases at V and 6 bases at J, with 20 bases between the two ends. CDR3 length: 17 residues. Germline V gene sequence: CDR1 MNHEY, CDR2 SMNVEV (reference sequence).

This clone was seen many times. The same CDR3 is also encoded by other DNA sequences in this sample. V and J are TRBV7-2 and TRBJ2-7; 7 nucleotides agree with TRBD1. J was trimmed by 3 bases and V by 0 bases; bases with no gene match: 5. From germline, CDR1 is SGHTA and CDR2 FQGNSA. The CDR3 runs 15 residues. CDR3 nucleotides: TGTGCCAGCAGCTTAGCGGGGGACAGCTTCTACGAGCAGTACTTC. Encoded protein: CASSLAGDSFYEQYF.

The chain combines TRBV12-3 or TRBV12-4 with TRBJ1-2; 9 nucleotides align to TRBD1. CDR3 length: 13 residues. V shed 6 bases, J shed 6 bases, and the junction held 5 bases outside the gene matches. The CDR3 sequence: CASRNRQGDGYTF. The CDR3 nucleotides are TGTGCCAGCAGGAACAGACAGGGGGATGGCTACACCTTC.

This chain connects TRBV7-9 to TRBJ2-1; D gene uncertain. CDR1 is SEHNR, CDR2 FQNEAQ, per germline (reference sequence). The CDR3 loop spans 15 amino acids. The V end lost 7 bases, the J end lost 0 bases, and 13 bases lay between the germline ends. In DNA form, the CDR3 reads TGTGCCAGCAAACCGACGTGTAGCTCCTACAATGAGCAGTTCTTC. Residues: CASKPTCSSYNEQFF.

This clone showed up many times. Its ends do not fully match the called genes, so a read error is possible. This chain connects TRBV6-5 to TRBJ1-5; 7 bases align to TRBD1. Germline lookup yields CDR1 MNHEY and CDR2 SVGAGI. CDR3 length: 15 amino acids. This CDR3 reads CASSYSTGFDQLQHF. The CDR3 nucleotides are TGTGCCAGCAGTTACTCGACAGGGTTTGATCAGCTCCAGCATTTT.